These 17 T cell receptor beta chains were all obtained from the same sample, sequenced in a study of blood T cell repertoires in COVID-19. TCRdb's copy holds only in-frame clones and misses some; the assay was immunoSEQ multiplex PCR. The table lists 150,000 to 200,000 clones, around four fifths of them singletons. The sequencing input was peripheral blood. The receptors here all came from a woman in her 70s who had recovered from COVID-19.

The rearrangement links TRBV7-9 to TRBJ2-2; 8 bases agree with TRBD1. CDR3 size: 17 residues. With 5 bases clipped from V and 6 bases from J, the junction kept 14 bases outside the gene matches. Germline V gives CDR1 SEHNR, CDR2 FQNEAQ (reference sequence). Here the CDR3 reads CASSPTLGAGGSGELFF. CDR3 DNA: TGTGCCAGCAGCCCAACCTTAGGGGCAGGGGGCTCCGGGGAGCTGTTTTTT. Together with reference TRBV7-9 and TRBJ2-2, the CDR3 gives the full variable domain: DTGVSQNPRHKITKRGQNVTFRCDPISEHNRLYWYRQTLGQGPEFLTYFQNEAQLEKSRLLSDRFSAERPKGSFSTLEIQRTEQGDSAMYLCASSPTLGAGGSGELFFGEGSRLTVL.

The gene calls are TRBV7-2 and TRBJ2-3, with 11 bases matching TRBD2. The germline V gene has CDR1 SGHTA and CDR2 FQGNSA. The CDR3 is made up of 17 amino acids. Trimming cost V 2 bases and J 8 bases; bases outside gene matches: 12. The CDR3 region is CASSLWSIAGGPGTQYF. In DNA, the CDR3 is TGTGCCAGCAGCTTATGGTCGATAGCGGGGGGGCCGGGTACGCAGTATTTT.

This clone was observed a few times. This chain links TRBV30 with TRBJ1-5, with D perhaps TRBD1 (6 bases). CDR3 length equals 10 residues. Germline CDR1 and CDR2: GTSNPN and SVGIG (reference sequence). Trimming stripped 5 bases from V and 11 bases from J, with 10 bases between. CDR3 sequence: CAWGGQSQHF. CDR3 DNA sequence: TGTGCCTGGGGTGGACAGTCCCAGCATTTT.

The CDR3 here is CAISERQGAAEAFF. As DNA, the CDR3 is TGTGCCATCAGTGAGCGACAGGGGGCGGCTGAAGCTTTCTTT. J is TRBJ1-1 and V is TRBV10-3, with 10 bases aligning to TRBD1. The ends lost 2 bases at V and 6 bases at J; junction bases unmatched: 3. Germline V gene lookup returns CDR1 ENHRY and CDR2 SYGVKD. This CDR3 is 14 amino acids long.

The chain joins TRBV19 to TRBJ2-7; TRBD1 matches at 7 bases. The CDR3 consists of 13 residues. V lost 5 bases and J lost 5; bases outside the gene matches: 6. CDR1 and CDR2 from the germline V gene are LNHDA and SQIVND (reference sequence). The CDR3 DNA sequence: TGTGCCAGTAGTGCCGACAGGGACAACGAGCAGTACTTC. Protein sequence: CASSADRDNEQYF.

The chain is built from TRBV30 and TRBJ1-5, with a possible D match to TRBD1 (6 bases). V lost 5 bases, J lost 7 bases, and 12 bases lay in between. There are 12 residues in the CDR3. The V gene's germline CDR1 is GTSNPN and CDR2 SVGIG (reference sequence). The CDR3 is CAWGAGAQPQHF. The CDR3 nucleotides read TGTGCCTGGGGGGCAGGGGCCCAGCCCCAGCATTTT.

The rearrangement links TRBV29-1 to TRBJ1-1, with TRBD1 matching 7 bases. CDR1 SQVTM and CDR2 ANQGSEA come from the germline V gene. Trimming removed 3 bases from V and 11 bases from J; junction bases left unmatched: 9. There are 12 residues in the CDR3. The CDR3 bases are TGCAGCGTTGAGGAGGGGGCCAGGGCGGCTTTCTTT. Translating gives CSVEEGARAAFF.

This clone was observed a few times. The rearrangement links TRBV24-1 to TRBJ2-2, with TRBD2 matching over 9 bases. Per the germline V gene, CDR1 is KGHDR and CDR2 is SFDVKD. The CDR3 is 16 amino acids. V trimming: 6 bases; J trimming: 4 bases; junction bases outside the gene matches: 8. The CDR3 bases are TGTGCCACCAGTCCCTTTGGTAGCGGGGGCACCGGGGAGCTGTTTTTT. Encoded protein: CATSPFGSGGTGELFF.

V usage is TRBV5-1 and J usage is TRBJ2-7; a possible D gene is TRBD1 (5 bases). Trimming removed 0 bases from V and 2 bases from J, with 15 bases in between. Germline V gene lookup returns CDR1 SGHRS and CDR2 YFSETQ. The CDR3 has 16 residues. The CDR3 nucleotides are TGCGCCAGCAGCTTGGCCCCAGGGCGCCAAACCTACGAGCAGTACTTC. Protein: CASSLAPGRQTYEQYF.

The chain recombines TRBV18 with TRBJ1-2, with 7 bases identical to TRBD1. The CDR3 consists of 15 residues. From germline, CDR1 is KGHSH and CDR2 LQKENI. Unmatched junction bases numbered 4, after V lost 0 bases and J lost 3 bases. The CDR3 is CASSPPQQGYYGYTF. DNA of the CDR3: TGTGCCAGCTCACCACCCCAACAGGGGTACTATGGCTACACCTTC.

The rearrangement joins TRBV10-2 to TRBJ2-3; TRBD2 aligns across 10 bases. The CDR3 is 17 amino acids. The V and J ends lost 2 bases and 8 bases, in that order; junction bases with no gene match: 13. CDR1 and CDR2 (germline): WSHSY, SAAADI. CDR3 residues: CASSEVTGTSEWGTQYF. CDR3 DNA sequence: TGCGCCAGCAGTGAGGTTACCGGGACTAGCGAGTGGGGTACGCAGTATTTT.

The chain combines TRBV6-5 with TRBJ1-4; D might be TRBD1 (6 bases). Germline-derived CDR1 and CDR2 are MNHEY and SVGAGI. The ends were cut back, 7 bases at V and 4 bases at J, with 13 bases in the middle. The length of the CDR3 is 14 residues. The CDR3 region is CASMIRGFNEKLFF. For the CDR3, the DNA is TGTGCCAGCATGATTAGGGGGTTTAATGAAAAACTGTTTTTT.

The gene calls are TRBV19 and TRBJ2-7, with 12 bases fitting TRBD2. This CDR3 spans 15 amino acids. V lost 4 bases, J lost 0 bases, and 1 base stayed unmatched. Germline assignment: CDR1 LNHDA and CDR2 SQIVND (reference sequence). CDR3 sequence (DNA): TGTGCCAGTAGTAGGACTAGCGGGGCCTCCTACGAGCAGTACTTC. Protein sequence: CASSRTSGASYEQYF.

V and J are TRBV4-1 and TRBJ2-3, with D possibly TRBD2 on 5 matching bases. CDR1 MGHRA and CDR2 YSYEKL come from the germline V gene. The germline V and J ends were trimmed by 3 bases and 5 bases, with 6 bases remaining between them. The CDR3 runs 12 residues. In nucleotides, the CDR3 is TGCGCCAGCAGCCAGGCGGGAGATACGCAGTATTTT. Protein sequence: CASSQAGDTQYF.

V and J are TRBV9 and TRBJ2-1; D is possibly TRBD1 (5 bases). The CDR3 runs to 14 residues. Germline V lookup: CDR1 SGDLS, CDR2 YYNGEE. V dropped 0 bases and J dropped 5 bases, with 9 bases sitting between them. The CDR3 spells CASSVVGADNEQFF. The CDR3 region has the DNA TGTGCCAGCAGCGTAGTTGGGGCGGACAATGAGCAGTTCTTC.

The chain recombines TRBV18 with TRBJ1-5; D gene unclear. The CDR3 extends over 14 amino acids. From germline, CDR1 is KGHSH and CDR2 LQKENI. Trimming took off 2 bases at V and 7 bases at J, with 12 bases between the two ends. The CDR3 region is CASSPTVQEQPQHF. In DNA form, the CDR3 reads TGTGCCAGCTCACCAACGGTTCAAGAGCAGCCCCAGCATTTT.

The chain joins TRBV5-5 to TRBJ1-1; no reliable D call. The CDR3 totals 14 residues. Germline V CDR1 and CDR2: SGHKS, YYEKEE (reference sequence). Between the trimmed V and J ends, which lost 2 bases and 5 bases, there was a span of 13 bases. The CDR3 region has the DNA TGTGCCAGCAGCTTTGTTCCGGGTGGGACTGAAGCTTTCTTT. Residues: CASSFVPGGTEAFF.